The 14 T cell receptor beta chains presented below share a single source sample, sequenced in a study of blood T cell repertoires in COVID-19. Assay used: immunoSEQ multiplex PCR; TCRdb lists only in-frame clones, some missing. The top ten clones hold around 1.8% of a sample with approximately 250,000 clones, roughly 90% of them seen once. Sequencing was carried out using peripheral blood. The receptors come from a young man with active or convalescent COVID-19.

V gene TRBV6-2 or TRBV6-3 combines with J gene TRBJ1-2; D is unclear. Germline V gene data show CDR1 as MNHEY and CDR2 as SVGEGT. V shed 5 bases and J shed 4 bases, with 8 bases lying between them. This CDR3 spans 12 amino acids. The CDR3 region is CASSRYAYGYTF. The CDR3 region has the DNA TGTGCCAGCAGTCGGTACGCCTATGGCTACACCTTC.

The chain recombines TRBV29-1 with TRBJ1-1; a possible D gene is TRBD1 (6 bases). This CDR3 comprises 13 residues. Trimming pared 6 bases from V and 13 bases from J, leaving 24 bases between. CDR1 is SQVTM, CDR2 ANQGSEA, per germline. CDR3 nucleotides: TGCAGCGTCTCGTCAGGGGCTCCTTCTTGGGATTTCTTT. It is translated as CSVSSGAPSWDFF.

The gene calls are TRBV7-3 and TRBJ2-5; possible D gene TRBD1, 7 bases. Trimming took 10 bases from V and 4 from J, leaving 28 bases between them. Germline CDR1 and CDR2: SGHTA and FQGTGA. The CDR3 loop spans 17 amino acids. The CDR3 DNA is TGTGCCATCCTACTGAGCAGGGGGGAGAACGAAGCAGAGACCCAGTACTTC. Translation: CAILLSRGENEAETQYF.

The gene calls are TRBV4-3 and TRBJ2-5; unclear D gene. The CDR3 runs 14 residues. Trimming removed 1 base at V and 4 bases at J, with 10 bases between. Germline assignment: CDR1 LGHNA and CDR2 YSLEER. For the CDR3, the DNA is TGCGCCAGCAGCCAAGTCGTTTTTCGAGAGACCCAGTACTTC. Residues: CASSQVVFRETQYF.

J is TRBJ2-1 and V is TRBV11-2, with 11 nucleotides matching TRBD2. CDR3 length: 15 amino acids. The germline V gene has CDR1 SGHAT and CDR2 FQNNGV. The J segment lost 10 bases and the V segment lost 2 bases, leaving 7 bases of the junction unmatched. CDR3 residues: CASSLFSGGAREQFF. In DNA, the CDR3 is TGTGCCAGCAGCTTATTTAGCGGGGGGGCTAGGGAGCAGTTCTTC.

The chain is built from TRBV7-6 and TRBJ1-2, with TRBD1 identical over 8 bases. V gave up 1 base and J gave up 3 bases; unmatched junction bases: 10. This CDR3 is 17 amino acids long. The V gene's germline CDR1 is SGHVS and CDR2 FNYEAQ. The CDR3: CASSLVGGQGVDYGYTF. The CDR3 DNA follows: TGTGCCAGCAGCTTAGTAGGTGGACAGGGCGTAGACTATGGCTACACCTTC.

The V call is TRBV29-1, the J call TRBJ2-3, with 10 positions matching TRBD2. V trimming: 4 bases; J trimming: 1 base; junction bases outside the gene matches: 8. Germline values: CDR1 SQVTM, CDR2 ANQGSEA. The CDR3 runs 16 residues. Written as DNA, the CDR3 is TGCAGCGTTGGAGGTAGCGGGGGGACGGGCACAGATACGCAGTATTTT. Protein: CSVGGSGGTGTDTQYF.

This clone is a singleton in its sample. The V call is TRBV9, the J call TRBJ2-4; TRBD1 is a possible D gene (5 bases). Germline CDR1 SGDLS, CDR2 YYNGEE. The V gene lost 0 bases and the J gene lost 7 bases, with 8 bases spanning the gap. The CDR3 extends over 13 amino acids. CDR3 in amino acids: CASSVGGENIQYF. The CDR3 DNA reads as TGTGCCAGCAGCGTAGGGGGCGAGAACATTCAGTACTTC.

V and J are TRBV12-2 and TRBJ2-3; the table names TRBD2, a call not compared with the DNA. TRBV12-2 represents a pseudogene. This CDR3 spans 16 amino acids. The DNA of the CDR3 is TGTGCAAGTCGCTCCCTAGCGGGGGAAAGCACAGATACGCAGTATTTT. This translates into CASRSLAGESTDTQYF.

The chain recombines TRBV30 with TRBJ2-3; 9 bases match TRBD2. The CDR3 runs 11 residues. V was clipped by 3 bases and J by 14 bases; unmatched bases: 6. Germline CDR1 reads GTSNPN; CDR2 reads SVGIG (reference sequence). CDR3: CAWSDAGGAYF. The CDR3 DNA reads as TGTGCCTGGAGCGACGCGGGGGGGGCGTATTTT.

The V gene is TRBV9, the J gene TRBJ2-7; D possibly corresponds to TRBD1 (5 bases). Trimming removed 0 bases at V and 3 bases at J, with 10 bases between. The CDR3 covers 14 residues. Germline CDR1 is SGDLS and CDR2 is YYNGEE. CDR3 in amino acids: CASSVEGSNYEQYF. CDR3 DNA sequence: TGTGCCAGCAGCGTAGAGGGGTCCAACTACGAGCAGTACTTC. The full variable domain, rest sourced from reference TRBV9 and TRBJ2-7, is DSGVTQTPKHLITATGQRVTLRCSPRSGDLSVYWYQQSLDQGLQFLIQYYNGEERAKGNILERFSAQQFPDLHSELNLSSLELGDSALYFCASSVEGSNYEQYFGPGTRLTVT.

The chain's CDR3 is CASSLMAGSNEKLFF. The CDR3 coding sequence is TGTGCCAGCAGTTTAATGGCAGGGTCTAATGAAAAACTGTTTTTT. V gene TRBV27 combines with J gene TRBJ1-4; possibly TRBD1 for D (5 bases). The germline V gene encodes CDR1 MNHEY and CDR2 SMNVEV (reference sequence). V lost 2 bases and J lost 3, with 10 bases in between. CDR3 size: 15 residues.

J is TRBJ1-6 and V is TRBV7-9; 9 bases are a match to TRBD1. CDR1 is SEHNR and CDR2 is FQNEAQ in the germline V gene (reference sequence). V dropped 6 bases and J dropped 9; count of bases not matched to a gene: 6. The CDR3 sequence is 14 residues long. CDR3: CASRGPGQGSPLHF. Written as DNA, the CDR3 is TGTGCCAGCAGGGGACCGGGACAGGGTTCACCCCTCCACTTT.

The rearrangement links TRBV5-1 to TRBJ1-3; D perhaps matches TRBD1 (5 bases). CDR3 size: 15 residues. CDR1 and CDR2 from the germline V gene are SGHRS and YFSETQ. Trimming cost V 0 bases and J 2 bases, with 9 bases left between them. The CDR3 here is CASSLAGRAGNTIYF. Written as DNA, the CDR3 is TGCGCCAGCAGCTTGGCCGGCAGGGCTGGAAACACCATATATTTT.